This T cell receptor beta chain emerged from a study of response to subunit inactivated influenza vaccine. Study-wide results and caveats: Few new T cells, the authors suggested, are recruited by each seasonal influenza vaccination.

TCRdb used MiXCR to reprocess the RT-PCR reads, holding one entry per CDR3 protein. The sample lists under 850,000 distinct CDR3 sequences, about a fifth occurring once. CDR1 MDHEN and CDR2 SYDVKM come from the germline V gene. This CDR3 contains 14 residues. The V and J ends lost 7 bases and 4 bases respectively, with 17 bases between them. As concerns this clonotype: The antigen remains undetermined.

V is TRBV28 and J is TRBJ2-7, with D possibly TRBD1 on 5 matching bases. Sequenced material: PBMCs from blood, taken 4 to 6 days after vaccination. The clonotype originates from a man between 45 and 60 years old who received an inactivated influenza vaccine. CDR3: CASTVGVSGYEQYF. DNA of the CDR3: TGTGCCAGCACCGTAGGGGTCTCCGGTTACGAGCAGTACTTC. The full variable domain, completed using reference TRBV28 and TRBJ2-7, is DVKVTQSSRYLVKRTGEKVFLECVQDMDHENMFWYRQDPGLGLRLIYFSYDVKMKEKGDIPEGYSVSREKKERFSLILESASTNQTSMYLCASTVGVSGYEQYFGPGTRLTVT.